The clone carrying this TCR beta chain was seen many times. Its antigen is as yet unknown. This record comes from a study of T cells in Graves' hyperthyroidism and ophthalmopathy. Background on the study: Peripheral blood was taken when the disease was first diagnosed, before any treatment began. Study results and limitations: Most expanded thyroid clonotypes above 0.001 recurred in blood.

Amplification targeted TCR beta CDR3 regions from RNA transcripts. HTBI primers were the set used in a first-round RT-PCR of the TCR CDR3. TCRdb re-called the multiplex PCR reads through MiXCR, storing one row per CDR3 protein. Of a few hundred thousand distinct CDR3 sequences in the sample, about 16% are singletons; the top ten hold approximately 32%. Germline-derived CDR1 and CDR2 are SGHVS and FNYEAQ. V gave up 2 bases and J gave up 0 bases; unmatched junction bases: 19. The CDR3 totals 22 residues. Stable Graves' hyperthyroidism meant no ophthalmopathy progression within 18 months. The study left out patients who had uncontrolled infection, other autoimmune disease, pregnancy or lactation.

The sequence was obtained from a woman in her 30s with Graves' hyperthyroidism. The V gene is TRBV7-6, the J gene TRBJ2-1, with 10 bases aligning to TRBD1. The sequenced sample was blood. CDR3 DNA sequence: TGTGCCAGCAGCTTAACTCGCGCCGGGACAGGGGCCCCTGACCACTCCTACAATGAGCAGTTCTTC. Its protein product is CASSLTRAGTGAPDHSYNEQFF.